A single sample gave rise to the 28 T cell receptor beta chains below, sequenced in a study of blood T cell repertoires in COVID-19. TCRdb's table, derived via immunoSEQ multiplex PCR, lists solely in-frame clones and lacks some. The sample lists under 400,000 clones; 80% to 90% were seen once. The sample taken for sequencing was PBMCs or T cells enriched from blood (not recorded which). The receptors shown here come from a woman aged 40 to 50 with acute COVID-19.

The chain's CDR3 is CASSSTVLNTEAFF. Written as DNA, the CDR3 is TGTGCCAGCAGCTCGACAGTCCTGAACACTGAAGCTTTCTTT. The chain uses TRBV7-8 and TRBJ1-1; a weak D match, TRBD1 (5 bases). CDR3 size: 14 residues. CDR1 and CDR2 from the germline V gene are SGHVS and FQNEAQ. V lost 4 bases and J 0 bases, leaving 9 bases between the germline ends.

This chain links TRBV4-2 with TRBJ2-7; 7 nucleotides agree with TRBD1. V was pared by 1 base and J by 4 bases, with 4 bases of the junction left unmatched. This CDR3 region has 14 residues. Looked up from germline, CDR1 is LGHNA and CDR2 is YNFKEQ. CDR3 amino acids: CASSQGGGRYEQYF. The CDR3 coding sequence is TGTGCCAGCAGCCAAGGAGGGGGCAGATACGAGCAGTACTTC.

The chain combines TRBV11-2 with TRBJ1-2; unclear D gene. Germline V lookup: CDR1 SGHAT, CDR2 FQNNGV. Trimming pared 1 base from V and 6 bases from J, leaving 9 bases between. This CDR3 contains 13 residues. This CDR3 reads CASSLGRLDGYTF. The CDR3 DNA reads TGTGCCAGCAGCTTAGGCAGGTTGGATGGCTACACCTTC. The full variable domain, in which reference TRBV11-2 and TRBJ1-2 provide the parts outside the CDR3, is EAGVAQSPRYKIIEKRQSVAFWCNPISGHATLYWYQQILGQGPKLLIQFQNNGVVDDSQLPKDRFSAERLKGVDSTLKIQPAKLEDSAVYLCASSLGRLDGYTFGSGTRLTVV.

The V and J genes are TRBV12-3 or TRBV12-4 and TRBJ1-1, with TRBD1 identical over 7 bases. The CDR3 has 13 amino acids. The V and J ends lost 2 bases and 8 bases, in that order; junction bases with no gene match: 5. CDR3 nucleotides: TGTGCCAGCAGTTTAACAGGGGTGATGGAAGCTTTCTTT. Protein sequence: CASSLTGVMEAFF.

The chain couples TRBV19 to TRBJ1-5, with a tentative D call TRBD1 (6 bases). The CDR3 runs 15 residues. Trimming cost V 3 bases and J 6 bases, with 15 bases left between them. The germline V gene has CDR1 LNHDA and CDR2 SQIVND (reference sequence). CDR3 bases: TGTGCCAGTAGTATTGGGCAGGGGATAGGTCAGCCCCAGCATTTT. The encoded protein is CASSIGQGIGQPQHF.

Only one count was recorded for this clone. This sequence joins TRBV5-6 and TRBJ2-4; a possible D gene is TRBD1 (5 bases). Germline loops: CDR1 SGHDT, CDR2 YYEEEE. This CDR3 comprises 15 residues. Trimming left V 2 bases short and J 4 bases short, with 13 bases between. The CDR3 bases are TGTGCCAGCAGCTTTCTTGACAGTCAGAAAAACATTCAGTACTTC. As protein: CASSFLDSQKNIQYF. Variable domain in full (rest from reference TRBV5-6 and TRBJ2-4): DAGVTQSPTHLIKTRGQQVTLRCSPKSGHDTVSWYQQALGQGPQFIFQYYEEEERQRGNFPDRFSGHQFPNYSSELNVNALLLGDSALYLCASSFLDSQKNIQYFGAGTRLSVL.

The rearrangement links TRBV2 to TRBJ2-7; D perhaps matches TRBD2 (6 bases). The length of the CDR3 is 15 residues. V was shortened by 6 bases and J by 4 bases, with 19 bases between the two germline ends. Germline lookup yields CDR1 SNHLY and CDR2 FYNNEI. CDR3 sequence reads: CASSPRMGGPYEQYF. In DNA form, the CDR3 reads TGTGCCAGCAGCCCAAGAATGGGGGGTCCGTACGAGCAGTACTTC.

The V and J genes are TRBV9 and TRBJ2-1; TRBD2 matches at 14 bases. V shed 3 bases, J shed 7 bases, and the junction held 9 bases outside the gene matches. Germline V lookup: CDR1 SGDLS, CDR2 YYNGEE. This CDR3 comprises 17 residues. The CDR3 loop reads CASSGISGLAGVNEQFF. The CDR3 DNA sequence: TGTGCCAGCAGCGGTATATCGGGACTAGCGGGAGTTAATGAGCAGTTCTTC. Full variable domain (remainder filled in from reference TRBV9 and TRBJ2-1): DSGVTQTPKHLITATGQRVTLRCSPRSGDLSVYWYQQSLDQGLQFLIQYYNGEERAKGNILERFSAQQFPDLHSELNLSSLELGDSALYFCASSGISGLAGVNEQFFGPGTRLTVL.

This clone came up once. J is TRBJ1-2 and V is TRBV12-3 or TRBV12-4; 7 bases map to TRBD1. With 3 bases clipped from V and 4 bases from J, the junction kept 2 bases outside the gene matches. This CDR3 has 13 amino acids. The CDR3: CASSFQGGYGYTF. The CDR3 nucleotides are TGTGCCAGCAGTTTCCAGGGGGGCTATGGCTACACCTTC.

The genes are TRBV3-1 (or the pseudogene TRBV3-2) and TRBJ2-2; 8 positions match TRBD2. The CDR3 loop spans 15 amino acids. Germline V CDR1 and CDR2: LGHDT, YNNKEL (reference sequence). The ends lost 5 bases at V and 4 bases at J; junction bases unmatched: 6. The CDR3 loop is CASSTGGAGTGELFF. Here the CDR3 DNA reads TGTGCCAGCAGCACCGGGGGGGCAGGCACCGGGGAGCTGTTTTTT.

The chain couples TRBV24-1 to TRBJ2-1; 13 nucleotides align to TRBD2. Germline CDR1 KGHDR, CDR2 SFDVKD. V was pared by 9 bases and J by 5 bases, with 3 bases of the junction left unmatched. This CDR3 is 14 amino acids long. CDR3 sequence reads: CATQLAGGNNEQFF. The DNA for the CDR3 is TGTGCCACCCAACTAGCGGGAGGGAACAATGAGCAGTTCTTC.

The V gene is TRBV29-1, the J gene TRBJ2-3; 7 bases are a match to TRBD2. Germline V gene lookup returns CDR1 SQVTM and CDR2 ANQGSEA. This CDR3 contains 12 residues. The J segment lost 2 bases and the V segment lost 7 bases, leaving 3 bases of the junction unmatched. The chain's CDR3 is CSGRGDTDTQYF. CDR3 DNA sequence: TGCAGCGGCCGGGGGGACACAGATACGCAGTATTTT.

The chain recombines TRBV5-3 with TRBJ2-1; D not resolved. TRBV5-3 is labeled an ORF, and its function is uncertain. This CDR3 is built from 13 residues. Trimming removed 5 bases at V and 0 bases at J, with 6 bases between. The CDR3 region is CARRPYSYNEQFF. CDR3 in DNA: TGTGCCAGAAGGCCCTACTCCTACAATGAGCAGTTCTTC.

This chain connects TRBV3-1 (or the pseudogene TRBV3-2) to TRBJ2-3, with TRBD2 matching 14 bases. The CDR3 has 16 residues. Germline assignment: CDR1 LGHDT and CDR2 YNNKEL (reference sequence). Trimming removed 10 bases from V and 0 bases from J; junction bases left unmatched: 6. The CDR3 sequence: CANPWTSGGSTDTQYF. In DNA, the CDR3 is TGTGCCAACCCGTGGACTAGCGGGGGGAGCACAGATACGCAGTATTTT.

This chain uses TRBV27 with TRBJ1-6; 7 bases fit TRBD1. Germline V gene data show CDR1 as MNHEY and CDR2 as SMNVEV (reference sequence). The junction had 10 bases not matched to a gene; V was cut back by 6 bases and J by 8 bases. This CDR3 spans 15 amino acids. For the CDR3, the DNA is TGTGCCAGCAGACGTGACAGGGTGCTTCATTCACCCCTCCACTTT. Translation gives CASRRDRVLHSPLHF.

This clone was observed a handful of times. The chain recombines TRBV9 with TRBJ1-2; the D gene is possibly TRBD1 (6 bases). The CDR3 sequence is 16 residues long. Deletions cut 0 bases from V and 8 bases from J, with 20 bases between. Germline CDR1 SGDLS, CDR2 YYNGEE. The CDR3 DNA follows: TGTGCCAGCAGCGTAGGTTCCCAGGGGCCGCCGAGGGGCTACACCTTC. Translating it yields CASSVGSQGPPRGYTF.

The rearrangement uses TRBV2 and TRBJ2-1, with 9 bases fitting TRBD1. This CDR3 spans 11 amino acids. The V gene's germline CDR1 is SNHLY and CDR2 FYNNEI. After removal of 6 bases from V and 15 bases from J, the junction contained 6 bases not matched to a gene. This CDR3 reads CASSSRDRVFF. In nucleotides, the CDR3 is TGTGCCAGCAGCTCCCGGGACAGGGTGTTCTTC.

The V call is TRBV7-3, the J call TRBJ1-2, with TRBD1 matching over 7 bases. The germline V gene has CDR1 SGHTA and CDR2 FQGTGA. Germline trimming cut 4 bases from V and 3 bases from J; bases unmatched to any gene: 8. The CDR3 is 15 residues long. CDR3 loop: CASSSTPGQYYGYTF. The CDR3 DNA sequence: TGTGCCAGCAGCTCGACCCCGGGACAGTACTATGGCTACACCTTC.

The rearrangement links TRBV5-5 to TRBJ1-2; TRBD1 matches at 7 bases. Per the germline V gene, CDR1 is SGHKS and CDR2 is YYEKEE (reference sequence). Trimming cost V 1 base and J 7 bases; bases outside gene matches: 10. This CDR3 spans 15 amino acids. For the CDR3, the DNA is TGTGCCAGCAGCTTGTTAGGGGGCGCAAGTGTTGGCTACACCTTC. It codes for CASSLLGGASVGYTF.

The chain is built from TRBV19 and TRBJ2-2; no definite D call. CDR3 length: 13 amino acids. Germline V lookup: CDR1 LNHDA, CDR2 SQIVND (reference sequence). Deletions cut 3 bases from V and 1 base from J, with 3 bases between. The CDR3 region is CASSILNTGELFF. The CDR3, as DNA: TGTGCCAGTAGTATCCTGAACACCGGGGAGCTGTTTTTT.

The gene calls are TRBV14 and TRBJ1-1; D remains unclear. The CDR3 has 13 residues. Germline CDR1 and CDR2: SGHDN and FVKESK. Trimming took 4 bases from V and 4 from J, leaving 10 bases between them. This CDR3 reads CASSLAGSTEAFF. In nucleotides, the CDR3 is TGTGCCAGCAGCCTCGCGGGGTCCACTGAAGCTTTCTTT.

The chain uses TRBV5-6 and TRBJ2-3; 10 nucleotides agree with TRBD1. Germline assignment: CDR1 SGHDT and CDR2 YYEEEE. The V gene end was trimmed by 3 bases and the J gene end by 4 bases; junction bases not matched to a gene: 8. The CDR3 is 16 residues long. Here the CDR3 DNA reads TGTGCCAGCAGCTCGTGGGGGACAGGGGAAGCAGATACGCAGTATTTT. It yields the protein CASSSWGTGEADTQYF.

The table lists this clone with a count of one. The chain joins TRBV5-6 to TRBJ1-2, with 9 nucleotides matching TRBD1. J gave up 8 bases and V 1 base, and 15 bases lay outside the gene matches. CDR1 and CDR2 (germline): SGHDT, YYEEEE. The CDR3 sequence is 17 residues long. The CDR3 DNA follows: TGTGCCAGCAGCTTGTTGGAGGACAGGGGCATTATCGGGGGCTACACCTTC. Protein sequence: CASSLLEDRGIIGGYTF.

V usage is TRBV7-2 and J usage is TRBJ2-3, with TRBD2 matching over 10 bases. Trimming took 4 bases from V and 14 from J; bases not matched to a gene: 12. Germline V gene sequence: CDR1 SGHTA, CDR2 FQGNSA. The CDR3 length is 14 residues. This CDR3 reads CASSYGLAEPRAYF. The CDR3 bases are TGTGCCAGCAGCTACGGACTAGCGGAGCCCCGTGCGTATTTT. The whole variable domain, filled in from reference TRBV7-2 and TRBJ2-3, reads GAGVSQSPSNKVTEKGKDVELRCDPISGHTALYWYRQSLGQGLEFLIYFQGNSAPDKSGLPSDRFSAERTGGSVSTLTIQRTQQEDSAVYLCASSYGLAEPRAYFGPGTRLTVL.

The chain joins TRBV7-9 to TRBJ2-3; D gene uncertain. The CDR3 consists of 14 residues. Trimming pared 1 base from V and 6 bases from J, leaving 11 bases between. Germline V gene lookup returns CDR1 SEHNR and CDR2 FQNEAQ (reference sequence). The CDR3 bases are TGTGCCAGCAGCTTAGGGCGGAGTGGGGATACGCAGTATTTT. As protein: CASSLGRSGDTQYF.

The chain employs TRBV7-9 and TRBJ1-2, with 7 bases identical to TRBD1. The CDR3 sequence is 15 residues long. After removal of 8 bases from V and 4 bases from J, the junction contained 13 bases not matched to a gene. CDR1 and CDR2 (germline): SEHNR, FQNEAQ (reference sequence). In DNA, the CDR3 is TGTGCCAGCGGGAGACAGGGCTTGATTAGCTATGGCTACACCTTC. Protein: CASGRQGLISYGYTF.

The rearrangement joins TRBV2 to TRBJ2-3; TRBD1 might be the D (6 bases). Germline values: CDR1 SNHLY, CDR2 FYNNEI. The CDR3 is 17 residues long. Deletions cut 1 base from V and 2 bases from J, with 16 bases between. CDR3 sequence (DNA): TGTGCCAGCAGTGAAGGGGGCAGGGGCAAGACCACAGATACGCAGTATTTT. Translating it yields CASSEGGRGKTTDTQYF.

The chain carries TRBV6-4 and TRBJ1-1, with D unresolved. Trimming cost V 3 bases and J 2 bases, with 4 bases left between them. The CDR3 loop spans 12 amino acids. Germline V gene sequence: CDR1 MRHNA, CDR2 SNTAGT. In nucleotides, the CDR3 is TGTGCCAGCAGTGAGTTAAACACTGAAGCTTTCTTT. As protein: CASSELNTEAFF.